This passage covers 2 T cell receptor beta chains from one sample sequenced in a study of monozygotic twins with inflammatory bowel disease. TCRdb reprocessed the 5' RACE reads, with one entry per CDR3 protein and no DNA. In total, the table holds more than 300,000 distinct CDR3 sequences. The sample was blood. These receptors were taken from a human donor with ulcerative colitis or Crohn's disease, or a healthy co-twin of an affected twin (not recorded which).

J is TRBJ2-2 and V is TRBV6-1; no DNA is available, so the TRBD1 call from TCRdb remains unchecked. This CDR3 region has 15 residues. Germline CDR1 and CDR2: MNHNS and SASEGT. The CDR3 here is CASELTGMNTGELFF.

This sequence joins TRBV5-1 and TRBJ2-3. The germline gives CDR1 SGHRS, CDR2 YFSETQ. CDR3 length equals 15 residues. The CDR3 reads CAGSLVGTSEDTQYF.